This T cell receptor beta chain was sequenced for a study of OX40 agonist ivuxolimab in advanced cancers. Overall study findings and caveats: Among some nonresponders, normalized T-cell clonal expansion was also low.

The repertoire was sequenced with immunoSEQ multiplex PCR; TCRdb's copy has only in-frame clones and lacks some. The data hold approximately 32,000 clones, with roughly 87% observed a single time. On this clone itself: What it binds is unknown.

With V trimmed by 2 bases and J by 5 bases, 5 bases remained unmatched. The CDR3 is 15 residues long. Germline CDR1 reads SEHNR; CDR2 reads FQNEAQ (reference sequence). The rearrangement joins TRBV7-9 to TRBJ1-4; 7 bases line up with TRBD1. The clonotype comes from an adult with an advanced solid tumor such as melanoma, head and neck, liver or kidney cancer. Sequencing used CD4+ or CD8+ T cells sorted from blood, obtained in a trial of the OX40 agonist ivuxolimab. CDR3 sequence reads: CASSLKQGPNEKLFF. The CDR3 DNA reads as TGTGCCAGCAGCTTAAAACAGGGGCCGAATGAAAAACTGTTTTTT. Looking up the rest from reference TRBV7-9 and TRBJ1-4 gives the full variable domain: DTGVSQNPRHKITKRGQNVTFRCDPISEHNRLYWYRQTLGQGPEFLTYFQNEAQLEKSRLLSDRFSAERPKGSFSTLEIQRTEQGDSAMYLCASSLKQGPNEKLFFGSGTQLSVL.